This section outlines one TCR beta chain sequence together with its context. This record comes from a study of T cell changes during pregnancy in multiple sclerosis. V was pared by 6 bases and J by 6 bases, with 20 bases between. The germline CDR1 and CDR2 sequences are SNHLY and FYNNEI. CDR3 length: 15 residues. Produced via immunoSEQ multiplex PCR; TCRdb's table is partial and in-frame only. The sample holds around 100,000 clones, approximately 90% seen once. The chain joins TRBV2 to TRBJ1-2, with D possibly matching TRBD1 (6 bases). Material: peripheral blood, obtained after pregnancy. The receptor comes from a female donor with multiple sclerosis, enrolled in a pregnancy study. The DNA of the CDR3 is TGTGCCAGCAGGAACGGACAGTTAATGACCCATGGCTACACCTTC. Amino acid sequence: CASRNGQLMTHGYTF.